This passage covers 7 T cell receptor beta chains from one sample sequenced in a study of CD8+CD57+ T cells in acquired aplastic anemia. The TCR beta profiling, which covered VDJ combination and CDR3 sequence, was carried out using genomic DNA as the template. A single record per CDR3 protein comes from TCRdb applying MiXCR to the reads. Of just over 450,000 distinct CDR3 sequences listed, over 25% are singletons. Patients selected for sequencing had displayed CD8+CD57+ cell expansion by flow cytometry. The sequenced material came from sorted CD4+, CD8+, or CD8+CD57+ T cells (not recorded which) from PBMCs. The receptors were gathered from a human donor with aplastic anemia.

Ten or more counts support this clonotype. The junction differs from germline at one of its ends, possibly a read error. DNA of the CDR3: TGTGCTAGCAGCCAGGACGCCACAGATACGCAGTATTTT. Amino acid sequence: CASSQDATDTQYF. The rearrangement joins TRBV7-7 to TRBJ2-3; D is ambiguous. The germline gives CDR1 SSHAT, CDR2 FNYEAQ (reference sequence). The CDR3 has 13 amino acids.

This clonotype has just a few counts. The chain employs TRBV27 and TRBJ1-3; 7 nucleotides match TRBD1. V lost 4 bases, J lost 2 bases, and 8 bases stayed unmatched. Germline lookup yields CDR1 MNHEY and CDR2 SMNVEV (reference sequence). The CDR3 length is 16 residues. The chain's CDR3 is CASSSGQLLAGNTIYF. CDR3 nucleotide sequence: TGTGCCAGCAGTTCGGGACAGTTGCTGGCTGGAAACACCATATATTTT.

This clonotype was seen many times. The rearrangement uses TRBV29-1 and TRBJ1-3; D is undetermined. Germline V CDR1 and CDR2: SQVTM, ANQGSEA. The germline V and J ends were trimmed by 3 bases and 4 bases, with 4 bases remaining between them. The CDR3 runs 11 residues. The CDR3 protein is CSVDGGNTIYF. For the CDR3, the DNA is TGCAGCGTTGATGGCGGAAACACCATATATTTT.

The chain has TRBV11-1 and TRBJ1-1, with D possibly matching TRBD1 (6 bases). Germline V gene sequence: CDR1 SGHAT, CDR2 FQDESV (reference sequence). CDR3 length equals 16 residues. Trimming pared 4 bases from V and 0 bases from J, leaving 15 bases between. CDR3 nucleotide sequence: TGTGCCAGCAGCTCAAGGGGGGCAGGGATGAACACTGAAGCTTTCTTT. This translates into CASSSRGAGMNTEAFF.

The rearrangement uses TRBV5-1 and TRBJ1-6; 7 nucleotides agree with TRBD1. CDR3 size: 15 residues. Germline V gene data show CDR1 as SGHRS and CDR2 as YFSETQ. V trimming: 4 bases; J trimming: 7 bases; junction bases outside the gene matches: 8. The CDR3 region is CASSLPQGVNSPLHF. The CDR3 DNA sequence: TGCGCCAGCAGCCTACCTCAGGGGGTGAATTCACCCCTCCACTTT. Together with reference TRBV5-1 and TRBJ1-6, the CDR3 gives the full variable domain: KAGVTQTPRYLIKTRGQQVTLSCSPISGHRSVSWYQQTPGQGLQFLFEYFSETQRNKGNFPGRFSGRQFSNSRSEMNVSTLELGDSALYLCASSLPQGVNSPLHFGNGTRLTVT.

About this clonotype: A read error may be the cause here, since a much bigger clone is one base away. This chain uses TRBV12-3 or TRBV12-4 with TRBJ1-6; perhaps TRBD1 as D (5 bases). V lost 5 bases and J 6 bases, leaving 14 bases between the germline ends. The length of the CDR3 is 15 residues. CDR3 in amino acids: CASSVTGGTNSPLHF. Here the CDR3 DNA reads TGTGCCAGCAGTGTAACAGGAGGTACTAATTCACCCCTCCACTTT.

There are many counts of this clonotype. This rearrangement joins TRBV20-1 to TRBJ1-6; D is uncertain. CDR1 DFQATT and CDR2 SNEGSKA come from the germline V gene (reference sequence). The CDR3 extends over 15 amino acids. V lost 2 bases to trimming and J lost 9 bases, with 17 bases between them. As DNA, the CDR3 is TGCAGTGCTAGACCTAGCTTGGGAATCGGTTCACCCCTCCACTTT. Translating gives CSARPSLGIGSPLHF.